Presented here are 14 T cell receptor beta chains from one specimen sequenced in a study of tumor-infiltrating lymphocytes in primary liver carcinoma. Germline DNA was extracted too, while blood RNA derived from unsorted whole blood. A constant-region primer served to make TCR beta cDNA from about 530 ng total RNA. Sequencing libraries for TCR beta derived from three nested multiplex PCR rounds that used slightly modified ARM-PCR. Primers for the first two PCR rounds were TRBV1-TRBV30 forward primers and a C-beta reverse primer (roughly 9 cycles per round). MiXCR was run by TCRdb on the multiplex PCR reads, yielding one entry per CDR3 protein. Of hundreds of thousands of distinct CDR3 sequences listed, 45% to 70% are singletons. The material sequenced was peripheral blood. The receptor set was obtained from a woman under 40 with primary liver carcinoma and hepatitis B virus infection.

This clonotype was picked up many times. The chain has TRBV12-3 or TRBV12-4 and TRBJ2-7; 8 bases agree with TRBD1. This CDR3 has 14 amino acids. The V and J ends lost 4 bases and 2 bases, in that order; junction bases with no gene match: 4. The CDR3 DNA sequence: TGTGCCAGCAGTTGGACAGGGAGCACCTACGAGCAGTACTTC. Protein product: CASSWTGSTYEQYF.

This clonotype was found a few times. This chain joins TRBV7-9 and TRBJ2-1, with 12 bases identical to TRBD2. The CDR3 is 16 amino acids. J gave up 7 bases and V 1 base, and 5 bases lay outside the gene matches. Germline V gene data show CDR1 as SEHNR and CDR2 as FQNEAQ (reference sequence). The CDR3 loop is CASSLGTSGILNEQFF. The CDR3 nucleotides read TGTGCCAGCAGCTTAGGGACTAGCGGGATTTTGAATGAGCAGTTCTTC.

Notes on this clonotype: One end of the junction is discordant with germline, which a read error may explain. The chain couples TRBV5-1 to TRBJ1-2; D is unresolved. The CDR3 runs to 15 residues. Germline values: CDR1 SGHRS, CDR2 YFSETQ. The CDR3 bases are TGCGCCAGTAGCTTGGCCTTGGCAAGGGACTATGGCTACACCTTC. Encoded protein: CASSLALARDYGYTF.

Note on this clonotype: The junction and the germline gene differ at one end; a read error may be behind it. The chain has TRBV2 and TRBJ2-1, with 8 bases lining up with TRBD1. CDR1 and CDR2 from the germline V gene are SNHLY and FYNNEI. The CDR3 is 13 residues long. The CDR3 DNA sequence: TGTGCCAGCTCAGGGGGCTCCTACAGTGAGCAGTTCTTC. Residues: CASSGGSYSEQFF.

As to this clonotype: A much larger clone lies one base from this, so it may be a read error. The chain combines TRBV11-2 with TRBJ2-2; D is unclear. Germline CDR1 reads SGHAT; CDR2 reads FQNNGV. The CDR3 loop spans 13 amino acids. Trimming took off 0 bases at V and 7 bases at J, with 6 bases between the two ends. CDR3 loop: CASSLDLDGELFF. The CDR3 bases are TGTGCCAGCAGCTTAGATCTGGACGGGGAGCTGTTTTTT.

As for this clonotype: The junction and the germline gene differ at one end; a read error may be behind it. The chain has TRBV11-2 and TRBJ2-7; D remains unclear. Looked up from germline, CDR1 is SGHAT and CDR2 is FQNNGV. The CDR3 totals 11 residues. The CDR3 nucleotides read TGTACCAGCAGCTCCCTTCTCGAGCGGTACTTC. Residues: CTSSSLLERYF.

This clonotype was recorded many times. The CDR3 DNA is TGTGCCAGCAAGAGGACTAGCGGAAGTTTCTTAGGCACCGGGGAGCTGTTTTTT. Its protein is CASKRTSGSFLGTGELFF. J is TRBJ2-2 and V is TRBV11-2, with TRBD2 matching over 10 bases. The CDR3 loop spans 18 amino acids. CDR1 and CDR2 from the germline V gene are SGHAT and FQNNGV. V trimming: 7 bases; J trimming: 4 bases; junction bases outside the gene matches: 15.

The chain joins TRBV10-2 to TRBJ2-1; D perhaps matches TRBD2 (5 bases). Trimming removed 4 bases from V and 2 bases from J, with 9 bases in between. Germline V gene data show CDR1 as WSHSY and CDR2 as SAAADI. The CDR3 runs 14 residues. The CDR3 sequence: CASSGCSAYNEQFF. The CDR3 region has the DNA TGCGCCAGCAGTGGGTGTAGCGCCTACAATGAGCAGTTCTTC.

The count of this clonotype is one. This chain connects TRBV5-4 to TRBJ2-7, with D perhaps TRBD1 (6 bases). Looked up from germline, CDR1 is SGHNT and CDR2 is YYREEE (reference sequence). V dropped 2 bases and J dropped 5 bases, with 17 bases sitting between them. This CDR3 region has 15 residues. CDR3 sequence (DNA): TGTGCCAGCAGCTTCCAGGGACACGGGACGAACGAGCAGTACTTC. Protein sequence: CASSFQGHGTNEQYF.

A remark on this clonotype: The conserved final phenylalanine or tryptophan is absent from the CDR3, which likely points to a read error. The DNA is left out, because the CDR3 cannot be placed on it with certainty; the CDR3 is given as TCRdb lists it. V gene TRBV11-2 combines with J gene TRBJ2-1; the D call in the table, TRBD2, was not verified against the DNA. The CDR3 spans 10 residues, counting both ends. Germline CDR1 SGHAT, CDR2 FQNNGV. The CDR3 protein is CASRLAGAFL.

This clonotype turned up a few times. This chain joins TRBV4-1 and TRBJ1-5; 7 bases fit TRBD1. Per germline, CDR1 MGHRA and CDR2 YSYEKL. This CDR3 is 14 amino acids long. The trim removed 4 bases at V and 7 bases at J, leaving 7 bases unmatched. The chain's CDR3 is CASSPTGAGQPQHF. The CDR3 DNA is TGCGCCAGCAGCCCTACAGGGGCTGGGCAGCCCCAGCATTTT.

V and J are TRBV12-3 or TRBV12-4 and TRBJ2-1, with 7 bases fitting TRBD2. V was pared by 3 bases and J by 4 bases, with 9 bases of the junction left unmatched. There are 16 residues in the CDR3. CDR3 DNA sequence: TGTGCCAGCAGTTTTGCGGGGGAGGATACATACAATGAGCAGTTCTTC. This sequence encodes CASSFAGEDTYNEQFF.

To note about this clonotype: One end of the junction is discordant with germline, which a read error may explain. V gene TRBV5-5 combines with J gene TRBJ2-3; D is perhaps TRBD2 (6 bases). The CDR3 sequence is 14 residues long. Germline CDR1 reads SGHKS; CDR2 reads YYEKEE (reference sequence). CDR3 DNA sequence: TGTGCCAGCAGCTTTAGCGGTAGCACAGTTACGCAGTATTTT. Translation: CASSFSGSTVTQYF. The entire variable domain, with the rest obtained from reference TRBV5-5 and TRBJ2-3, is as follows: DAGVTQSPTHLIKTRGQQVTLRCSPISGHKSVSWYQQVLGQGPQFIFQYYEKEERGRGNFPDRFSARQFPNYSSELNVNALLLGDSALYLCASSFSGSTVTQYFGPGTRLTVL.

In the case of this clonotype: Possible read error: a much larger clone is one base away. The V gene is TRBV6-5, the J gene TRBJ2-7; tentative D call: TRBD2 (6 bases). The V and J ends lost 0 bases and 6 bases respectively, with 18 bases between them. The CDR3 has 16 amino acids. CDR1 and CDR2 from the germline V gene are MNHEY and SVGAGI. CDR3 sequence reads: CASSYSYGIAGSEQYF. CDR3 bases: TGTGCCAGCAGTTACTCTTACGGGATTGCCGGGAGCGAGCAGTACTTC.